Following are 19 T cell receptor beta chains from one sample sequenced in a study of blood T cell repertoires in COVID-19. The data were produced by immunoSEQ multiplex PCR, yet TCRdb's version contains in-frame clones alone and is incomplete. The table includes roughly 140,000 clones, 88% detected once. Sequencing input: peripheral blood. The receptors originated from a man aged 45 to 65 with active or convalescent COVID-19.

The CDR3 DNA reads TGTGCCAGCAGCAGGGGGAGGAGCTCCTACGAGCAGTACTTC. Protein product: CASSRGRSSYEQYF. J is TRBJ2-7 and V is TRBV21-1; the DNA was not used to check the table's D call, TRBD2. TRBV21-1 is a pseudogene. CDR3 length equals 14 residues.

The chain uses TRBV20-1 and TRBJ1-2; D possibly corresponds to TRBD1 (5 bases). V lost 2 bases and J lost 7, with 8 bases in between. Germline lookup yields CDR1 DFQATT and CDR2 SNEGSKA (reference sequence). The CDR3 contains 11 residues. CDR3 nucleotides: TGCAGTGCTAGACAGGGTCGTGGCTACACCTTC. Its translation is CSARQGRGYTF.

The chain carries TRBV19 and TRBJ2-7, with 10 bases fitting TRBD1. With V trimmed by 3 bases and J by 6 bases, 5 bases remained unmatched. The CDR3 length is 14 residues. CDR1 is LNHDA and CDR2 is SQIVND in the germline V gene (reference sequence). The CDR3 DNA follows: TGTGCCAGTAGTATCCGGGACAGGGGATCCGAGCAGTACTTC. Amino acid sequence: CASSIRDRGSEQYF.

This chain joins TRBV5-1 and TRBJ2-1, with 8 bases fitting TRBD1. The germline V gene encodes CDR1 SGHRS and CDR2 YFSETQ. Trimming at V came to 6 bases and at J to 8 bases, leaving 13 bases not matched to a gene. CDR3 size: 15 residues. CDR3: CASTVQDRGFDEQFF. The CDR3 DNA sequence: TGCGCCAGCACTGTGCAAGACAGGGGTTTCGATGAGCAGTTCTTC.

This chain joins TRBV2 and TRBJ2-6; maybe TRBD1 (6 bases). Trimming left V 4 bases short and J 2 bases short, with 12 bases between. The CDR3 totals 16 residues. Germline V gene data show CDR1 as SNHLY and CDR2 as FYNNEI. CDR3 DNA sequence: TGTGCCAGCAGTGCGTCCTCAGGGGCTGGGGCCAACGTCCTGACTTTC. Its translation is CASSASSGAGANVLTF.

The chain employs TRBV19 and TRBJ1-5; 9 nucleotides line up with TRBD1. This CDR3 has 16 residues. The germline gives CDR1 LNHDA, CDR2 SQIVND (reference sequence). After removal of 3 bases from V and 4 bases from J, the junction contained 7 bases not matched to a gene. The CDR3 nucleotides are TGTGCCAGTAGTATCGCGTTGGGGACAGGGAATCAGCCCCAGCATTTT. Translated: CASSIALGTGNQPQHF.

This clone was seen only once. The CDR3 DNA follows: TGTGCCAGCAGTTCAGGGACTAGCGGGAGGAGGGGAGAGACCCAGTACTTC. Translating gives CASSSGTSGRRGETQYF. The chain employs TRBV28 and TRBJ2-5, with TRBD2 matching 15 bases. The CDR3 sequence is 17 residues long. The ends lost 4 bases at V and 4 bases at J; junction bases unmatched: 7. CDR1 and CDR2 (germline): MDHEN, SYDVKM. Full variable domain (remainder filled in from reference TRBV28 and TRBJ2-5): DVKVTQSSRYLVKRTGEKVFLECVQDMDHENMFWYRQDPGLGLRLIYFSYDVKMKEKGDIPEGYSVSREKKERFSLILESASTNQTSMYLCASSSGTSGRRGETQYFGPGTRLLVL.

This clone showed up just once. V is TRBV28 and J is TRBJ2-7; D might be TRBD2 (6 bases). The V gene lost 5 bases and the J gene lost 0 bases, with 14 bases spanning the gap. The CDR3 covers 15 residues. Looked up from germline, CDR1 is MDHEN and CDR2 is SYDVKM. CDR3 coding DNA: TGTGCCAGCAGTGGGGTGGAGCGGGCCTCCTACGAGCAGTACTTC. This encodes CASSGVERASYEQYF. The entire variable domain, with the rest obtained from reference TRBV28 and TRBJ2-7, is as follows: DVKVTQSSRYLVKRTGEKVFLECVQDMDHENMFWYRQDPGLGLRLIYFSYDVKMKEKGDIPEGYSVSREKKERFSLILESASTNQTSMYLCASSGVERASYEQYFGPGTRLTVT.

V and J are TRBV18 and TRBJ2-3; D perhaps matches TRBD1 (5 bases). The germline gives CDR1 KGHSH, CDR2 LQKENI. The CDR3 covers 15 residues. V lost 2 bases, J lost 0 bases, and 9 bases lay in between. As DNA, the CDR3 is TGTGCCAGCTCACCATCACGACAGAGCACAGATACGCAGTATTTT. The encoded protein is CASSPSRQSTDTQYF.

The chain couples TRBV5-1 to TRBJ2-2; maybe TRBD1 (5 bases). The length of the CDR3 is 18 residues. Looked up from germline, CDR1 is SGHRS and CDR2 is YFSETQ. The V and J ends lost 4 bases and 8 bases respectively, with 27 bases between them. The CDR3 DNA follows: TGCGCCAGCAGCCCCCGGCAGGGAACGGGCGTTTCCACTGGGGAGCTGTTTTTT. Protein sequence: CASSPRQGTGVSTGELFF.

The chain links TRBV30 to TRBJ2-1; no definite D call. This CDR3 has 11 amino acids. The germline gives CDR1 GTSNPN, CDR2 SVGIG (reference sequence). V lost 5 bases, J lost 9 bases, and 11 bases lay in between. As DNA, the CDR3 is TGTGCCTGGGCACCCTTCGGTGAGCAGTTCTTC. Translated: CAWAPFGEQFF. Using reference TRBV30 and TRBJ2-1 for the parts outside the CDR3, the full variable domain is SQTIHQWPATLVQPVGSPLSLECTVEGTSNPNLYWYRQAAGRGLQLLFYSVGIGQISSEVPQNLSASRPQDRQFILSSKKLLLSDSGFYLCAWAPFGEQFFGPGTRLTVL.

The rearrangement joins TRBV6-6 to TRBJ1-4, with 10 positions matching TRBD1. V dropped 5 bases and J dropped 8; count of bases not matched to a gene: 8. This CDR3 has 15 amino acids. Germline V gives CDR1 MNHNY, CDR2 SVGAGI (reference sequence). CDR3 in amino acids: CASSRRQGAGEKLFF. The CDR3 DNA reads TGTGCCAGCAGTCGTCGACAGGGGGCCGGGGAAAAACTGTTTTTT.

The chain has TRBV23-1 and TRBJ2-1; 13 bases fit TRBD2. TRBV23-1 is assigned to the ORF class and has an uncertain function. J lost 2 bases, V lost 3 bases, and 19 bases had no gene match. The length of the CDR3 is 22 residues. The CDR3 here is CASSHRTQQCGLAGVPYNEQFF. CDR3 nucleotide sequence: TGCGCCAGCAGTCATCGGACCCAACAGTGTGGACTAGCGGGAGTCCCCTACAATGAGCAGTTCTTC.

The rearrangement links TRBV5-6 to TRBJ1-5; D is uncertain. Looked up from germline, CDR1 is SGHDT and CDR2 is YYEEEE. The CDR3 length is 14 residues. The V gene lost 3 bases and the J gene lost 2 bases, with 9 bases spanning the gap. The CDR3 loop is CASSSGVGNQPQHF. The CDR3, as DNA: TGTGCCAGCAGCTCCGGGGTTGGCAATCAGCCCCAGCATTTT.

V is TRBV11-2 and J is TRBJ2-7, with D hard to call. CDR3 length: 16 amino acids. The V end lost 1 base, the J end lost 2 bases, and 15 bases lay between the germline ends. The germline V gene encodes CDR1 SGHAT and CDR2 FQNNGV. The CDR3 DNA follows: TGTGCCAGCAGCTTAGTATACGGCCAAGGAGCCTACGAGCAGTACTTC. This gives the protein CASSLVYGQGAYEQYF.

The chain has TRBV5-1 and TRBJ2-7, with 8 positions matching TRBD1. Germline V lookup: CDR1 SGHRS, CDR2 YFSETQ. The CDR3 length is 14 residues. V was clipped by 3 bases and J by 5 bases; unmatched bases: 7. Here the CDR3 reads CASSSDRGRDEQYF. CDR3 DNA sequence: TGCGCCAGCAGCTCCGACAGGGGCCGAGACGAGCAGTACTTC.

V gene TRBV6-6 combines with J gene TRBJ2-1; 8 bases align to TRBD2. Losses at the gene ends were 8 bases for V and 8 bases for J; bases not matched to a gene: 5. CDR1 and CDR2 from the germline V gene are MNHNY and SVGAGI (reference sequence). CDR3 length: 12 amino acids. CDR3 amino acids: CASGREVHEQFF. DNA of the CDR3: TGTGCCAGCGGGCGGGAGGTCCATGAGCAGTTCTTC.

The CDR3 coding sequence is TGTGCCAGCACCCAGACAGGGCCCCCCTACGAGCAGTACTTC. Protein sequence: CASTQTGPPYEQYF. This rearrangement joins TRBV28 to TRBJ2-7; 7 bases line up with TRBD1. Germline V CDR1 and CDR2: MDHEN, SYDVKM. This CDR3 has 14 amino acids. After removal of 7 bases from V and 2 bases from J, the junction contained 8 bases not matched to a gene.

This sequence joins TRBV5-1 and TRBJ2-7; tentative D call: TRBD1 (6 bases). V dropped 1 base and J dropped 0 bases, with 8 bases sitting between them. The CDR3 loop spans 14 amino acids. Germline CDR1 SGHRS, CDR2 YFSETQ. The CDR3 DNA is TGCGCCAGCAGCTTGAGGACAGCCTCCTACGAGCAGTACTTC. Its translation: CASSLRTASYEQYF.